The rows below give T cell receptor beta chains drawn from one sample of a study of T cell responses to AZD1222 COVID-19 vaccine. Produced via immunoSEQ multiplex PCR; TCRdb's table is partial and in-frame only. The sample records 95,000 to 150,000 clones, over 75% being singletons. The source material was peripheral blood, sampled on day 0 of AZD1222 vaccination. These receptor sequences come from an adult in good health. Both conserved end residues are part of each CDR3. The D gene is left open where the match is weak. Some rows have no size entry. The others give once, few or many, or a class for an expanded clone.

TGTGCCAGCAGCCAAACCTGGGACACCGGGGAGCTGTTTTTT CASSQTWDTGELFF TRBV3-1/TRBV3-2 . TRBJ2-2 .
TGTGCCAGCTCACCAAACCTGAATCAGCCCCAGCATTTT CASSPNLNQPQHF TRBV18 . TRBJ1-5 .
TGTGCCAGCAGTTCCGGGACAGGCGTAGATACGCAGTATTTT CASSSGTGVDTQYF TRBV28 TRBD1 TRBJ2-3 .
TGCGCCAGCAGTTCAGGCTCGAATGAGCAGTTCTTC CASSSGSNEQFF TRBV4-1 . TRBJ2-1 .
TGTGCCAGCTCAGGGCTTCCAATGGCCCGGGAGAACACTGAAGCTTTCTTT CASSGLPMARENTEAFF TRBV18 . TRBJ1-1 .
TGTGCCATCAGTGGACGGGGACCCACAGATACGCAGTATTTT CAISGRGPTDTQYF TRBV10-3 . TRBJ2-3 .
TGTGCCAGCAGTTTGGGAGGCAATTTCGGGGAGCTGTTTTTT CASSLGGNFGELFF TRBV28 . TRBJ2-2 .
TGTGCCAGCAGTTTAATGGCTAGCGGGAGGCCCACCGGGGAGCTGTTTTTT CASSLMASGRPTGELFF TRBV28 TRBD2 TRBJ2-2 .
TGCGCCAGCAGTCAGGACAGCATGAACACTGAAGCTTTCTTT CASSQDSMNTEAFF TRBV5-1 . TRBJ1-1 .
TGCGCCAGCAGCTTGGAGGTCGGGAGAAGCACAGATACGCAGTATTTT CASSLEVGRSTDTQYF TRBV5-1 . TRBJ2-3 .
TGTGCCAGCAGCTCCGTCGTTATAAGGGGGCGAAGCTCCTATAATTCACCCCTCCACTTT CASSSVVIRGRSSYNSPLHF TRBV7-6 TRBD1 TRBJ1-6 .
TGTGCCACCAGCAGAGATGTGGCTAGCGGGAGTACCGGGGAGCTGTTTTTT CATSRDVASGSTGELFF TRBV15 TRBD2 TRBJ2-2 few
TGTGCCAGCAGCTTAGAATCAGGGGGATACGAGCAGTACTTC CASSLESGGYEQYF TRBV11-2 TRBD1 TRBJ2-7 .
TGTGCCAGTAGTGTGACGGGGCTCAGGCCCAAAAACATTCAGTACTTC CASSVTGLRPKNIQYF TRBV19 . TRBJ2-4 .
TGTGCCATCCGGGCGGGAGGCTACGAGCAGTACTTC CAIRAGGYEQYF TRBV10-3 TRBD2 TRBJ2-7 .
TGTGCCAGCAGCTTAGGCGAGGGGTATGGCTACACCTTC CASSLGEGYGYTF TRBV11-2 . TRBJ1-2 .
TGTGCCAGCAGTTGGGGGGCTGAAGCTTTCTTT CASSWGAEAFF TRBV28 . TRBJ1-1 .
TGTGCCAGCAGCGGTAGCCCAACCGGCTACACCTTC CASSGSPTGYTF TRBV9 . TRBJ1-2 .
TGTGCCAGCAGCTCACCACGGGGGGGAGAGACCCAGTACTTC CASSSPRGGETQYF TRBV11-2 TRBD2 TRBJ2-5 .
TGTGCCACCAGTGATTTGATAAGGAGGGAGAGCTCCTACGAGCAGTACTTC CATSDLIRRESSYEQYF TRBV24-1 . TRBJ2-7 .
TGTGCCAGCACCCCGTGGACAGGGTTCATGAACACTGAAGCTTTCTTT CASTPWTGFMNTEAFF TRBV6-2/TRBV6-3 TRBD1 TRBJ1-1 .
TGTGCCAGCAGTTTAGAATGGACGGGCTCCTACGAGCAGTACTTC CASSLEWTGSYEQYF TRBV28 . TRBJ2-7 .
TGTGCCAGCAGCTTGGCGCGCACTTCCTATGGCTACACCTTC CASSLARTSYGYTF TRBV5-4 . TRBJ1-2 .
TGCGCCAGCAGCTTGGTGGGAGGGCGGGAGCAGTACTTC CASSLVGGREQYF TRBV5-1 TRBD2 TRBJ2-7 .
TGTGCCAGCAGCCAAGTCCCCTCCCCGGACACTGAAGCTTTCTTT CASSQVPSPDTEAFF TRBV4-2 . TRBJ1-1 once
TGTGCCAGCAGTCAAATGGGACCCTACGAGCAGTACTTC CASSQMGPYEQYF TRBV27 . TRBJ2-7 .
TGTGCCAGCATCTCACAGGAAAAACTGTTTTTT CASISQEKLFF TRBV28 . TRBJ1-4 .
TGCGCCAGCAGCCCCACCGCTGCAACTAATGAAAAACTGTTTTTT CASSPTAATNEKLFF TRBV4-3 . TRBJ1-4 .
TGTGCCACCAGCGTAGACAGGGGGTTATACGAGCAGTACTTC CATSVDRGLYEQYF TRBV15 TRBD1 TRBJ2-7 .
TGCGCCAGCAGCTCTCTAGCGGGGAGCTCCTACGAGCAGTACTTC CASSSLAGSSYEQYF TRBV5-1 TRBD2 TRBJ2-7 .
TGTGCCAGCGGACAAGTACAGGGCGGTCAGCCCCAGCATTTT CASGQVQGGQPQHF TRBV6-5 . TRBJ1-5 .
TGTGCCAGCAGCCCCGCCCCTCACGAGCAGTACTTC CASSPAPHEQYF TRBV28 . TRBJ2-7 .
TGCGCCAGCAGCCGAGGGGGGCCGGCAACTAATGAAAAACTGTTTTTT CASSRGGPATNEKLFF TRBV4-1 . TRBJ1-4 .
TGCGCCAGCAGCCTCGGGGACACTGAAGCTTTCTTT CASSLGDTEAFF TRBV4-1 . TRBJ1-1 .
TGTGCCACCAGCAGAGGAGGGAGCAATCAGCCCCAGCATTTT CATSRGGSNQPQHF TRBV15 . TRBJ1-5 .
TGCGCCAGCAGCTGGGGACTAGCGGATACCGGGGAGCTGTTTTTT CASSWGLADTGELFF TRBV5-1 TRBD2 TRBJ2-2 .
TGCGCCAGCAGCTTGTCCCCGACAGGGACCGGAGAAACTGAAGCTTTCTTT CASSLSPTGTGETEAFF TRBV5-1 TRBD1 TRBJ1-1 .
TGTGCCAGCAGCGTAGGACAGAGCTACGAGCAGTACTTC CASSVGQSYEQYF TRBV9 . TRBJ2-7 .
TGTGCCAGCAGCCCTAGCGGGGGGGTCCCCACAGATACGCAGTATTTT CASSPSGGVPTDTQYF TRBV7-3 TRBD2 TRBJ2-3 .
TGTGCCAGCAGTTCCCACACCCTGACACCATCCGGAGACACTGAAGCTTTCTTT CASSSHTLTPSGDTEAFF TRBV28 . TRBJ1-1 .
TGTGCCAGCAGCCTTAGGACGGGGAATAATGAAAAACTGTTTTTT CASSLRTGNNEKLFF TRBV3-1/TRBV3-2 . TRBJ1-4 .
TGCGCCAGCAGCCAAGCAGGGCTGGAGACCCAGTACTTC CASSQAGLETQYF TRBV4-1 . TRBJ2-5 .
TGTGCCAGCAGCCTCGACTCGAACACCGGGGAGCTGTTTTTT CASSLDSNTGELFF TRBV7-2 . TRBJ2-2 .
TGTGCCAGCAGCTGGGACTACACCGGGGAGCTGTTTTTT CASSWDYTGELFF TRBV12-3/TRBV12-4 . TRBJ2-2 .
TGCAGTGCTAGTAAAGGGCTTTTGGCTAACTATGGCTACACCTTC CSASKGLLANYGYTF TRBV20-1 . TRBJ1-2 .
TGTGCCAGCGATCTCCCTAGGACTAGCGGGAGCTACGAGCAGTACTTC CASDLPRTSGSYEQYF TRBV27 TRBD2 TRBJ2-7 .
TGTGCCAGCAGCGTAGGAGGGGGGACTAGCGGGGAGACCCAGTACTTC CASSVGGGTSGETQYF TRBV9 TRBD2 TRBJ2-5 .
TGTGCCAGCAGTTACGGGGGACTACCGAACACCGGGGAGCTGTTTTTT CASSYGGLPNTGELFF TRBV6-2/TRBV6-3 TRBD2 TRBJ2-2 .
TGTGCCAGCAGCTTAGGGAGTAGGGTCACTGAAGCTTTCTTT CASSLGSRVTEAFF TRBV7-8 . TRBJ1-1 .
TGTGCCAGCAGCTTAGGCGGGGACAATGAGCAGTTCTTC CASSLGGDNEQFF TRBV11-2 . TRBJ2-1 medium-sized
TGTGCCAGCAGCGCCGAGGGACTTATGAACACTGAAGCTTTCTTT CASSAEGLMNTEAFF TRBV9 . TRBJ1-1 .